Detailed here is one TCR beta chain. V lost 0 bases to trimming and J lost 5 bases, with 8 bases between them. The germline CDR1 and CDR2 sequences are SGHNT and YYREEE (reference sequence). The CDR3 contains 13 residues. Profiled with immunoSEQ multiplex PCR; TCRdb holds only in-frame clones, not every one. The sample holds 130,000 to 150,000 clones, more than 80% seen once. The sample originates from a study of blood T cell repertoires in COVID-19. At the level of the study: Acute and convalescent COVID-19 specimens originated in the United States, Italy and Spain. T cells, B-cell-depleted T cells, or PBMCs supplied cDNA or gDNA.

J is TRBJ2-5 and V is TRBV5-4, with D possibly TRBD2 on 5 matching bases. The receptor was isolated from an elderly woman in a cohort sampled during active or convalescent COVID-19. Source material: peripheral blood. The DNA for the CDR3 is TGTGCCAGCAGCTTGGACGGGGTGGAGACCCAGTACTTC. Residues: CASSLDGVETQYF.